Listed here is a single T cell receptor beta chain. Time point meaning: patch test 1, 2 weeks after DPC sensitization. Treatment reported: therapeutic diphenylcyclopropenone sensitization with weekly scalp DPC. This sample was taken from a study of human T cells and chemical hapten exposure. TCRdb processed the RACE reads anew with MiXCR; each CDR3 protein has one entry. This table has some 180,000 distinct CDR3 sequences, 20% to 25% appearing once. The TCR was taken from a woman aged 45 to 65 with alopecia areata. Some clones in this sample may be carry-over from other donors' samples. Source: whole blood, taken in connection with sensitization to the hapten diphenylcyclopropenone (DPC).

The DNA of the CDR3 is TGTGCCAGCAGTTATCAGGGGGAAGGAAACACCATATATTTT. It translates to CASSYQGEGNTIYF. The chain links TRBV6-6 to TRBJ1-3, with TRBD1 identical over 7 bases. Germline V gene sequence: CDR1 MNHNY, CDR2 SVGAGI (reference sequence). With V trimmed by 3 bases and J by 4 bases, 3 bases remained unmatched. The CDR3 is 14 amino acids.